The entry that follows covers one T cell receptor beta chain sequence. The repertoire was sequenced with immunoSEQ multiplex PCR; TCRdb's copy has only in-frame clones and lacks some. The table shows around 70,000 clones, with approximately 89% occurring only once. The data are from a study of control samples from healthy donors and cancer patients. The V end lost 2 bases, the J end lost 11 bases, and 18 bases lay between the germline ends. Germline loops: CDR1 MNHNY, CDR2 SVGAGI (reference sequence). This CDR3 is built from 14 residues. The origin of this receptor is a woman aged 45-59 years with head and neck cancer. The chain joins TRBV6-6 to TRBJ1-1; tentative D call: TRBD1 (6 bases). The sample consisted of PBMCs. CDR3 nucleotide sequence: TGTGCCAGCAGTTACCTCGGTGGGGGCAGGGAGGCTTTCTTT. It translates to CASSYLGGGREAFF.